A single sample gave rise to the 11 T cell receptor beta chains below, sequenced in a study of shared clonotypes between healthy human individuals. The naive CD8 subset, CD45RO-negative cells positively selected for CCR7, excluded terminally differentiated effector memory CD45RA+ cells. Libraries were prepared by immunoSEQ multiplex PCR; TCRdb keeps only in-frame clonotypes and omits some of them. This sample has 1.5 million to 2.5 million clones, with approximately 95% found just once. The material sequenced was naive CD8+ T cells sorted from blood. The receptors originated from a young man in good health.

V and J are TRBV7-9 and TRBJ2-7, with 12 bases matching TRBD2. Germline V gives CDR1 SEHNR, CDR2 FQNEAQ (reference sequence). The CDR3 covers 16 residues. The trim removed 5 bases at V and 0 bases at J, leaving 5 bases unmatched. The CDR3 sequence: CASSGTSGPSSYEQYF. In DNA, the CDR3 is TGTGCCAGCAGCGGGACTAGCGGGCCCTCCTCCTACGAGCAGTACTTC.

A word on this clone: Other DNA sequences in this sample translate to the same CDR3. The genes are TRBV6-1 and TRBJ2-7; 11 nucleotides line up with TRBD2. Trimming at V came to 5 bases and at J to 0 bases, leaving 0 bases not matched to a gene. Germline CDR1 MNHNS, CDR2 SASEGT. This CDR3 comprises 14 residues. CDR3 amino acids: CASSLAGGSYEQYF. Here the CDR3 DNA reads TGTGCCAGCAGTCTAGCGGGAGGCTCCTACGAGCAGTACTTC.

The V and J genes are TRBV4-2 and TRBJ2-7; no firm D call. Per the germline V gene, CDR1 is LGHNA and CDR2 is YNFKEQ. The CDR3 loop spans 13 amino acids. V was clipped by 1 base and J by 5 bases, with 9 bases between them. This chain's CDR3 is CASSQVSYNEQYF. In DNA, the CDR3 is TGTGCCAGCAGCCAAGTTTCTTACAACGAGCAGTACTTC.

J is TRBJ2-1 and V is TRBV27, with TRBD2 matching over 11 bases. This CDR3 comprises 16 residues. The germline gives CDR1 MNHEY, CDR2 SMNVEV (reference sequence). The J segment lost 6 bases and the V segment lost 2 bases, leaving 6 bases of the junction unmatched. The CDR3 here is CASSLMASGGINEQFF. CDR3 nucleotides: TGTGCCAGCAGTTTAATGGCTAGCGGGGGGATCAATGAGCAGTTCTTC.

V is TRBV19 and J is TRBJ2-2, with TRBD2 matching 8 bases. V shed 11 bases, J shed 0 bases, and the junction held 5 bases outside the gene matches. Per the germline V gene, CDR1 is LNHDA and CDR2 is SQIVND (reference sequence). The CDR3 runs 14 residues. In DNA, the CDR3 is TGTGCCTCGGGAGGGAGTCCGAACACCGGGGAGCTGTTTTTT. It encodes CASGGSPNTGELFF.

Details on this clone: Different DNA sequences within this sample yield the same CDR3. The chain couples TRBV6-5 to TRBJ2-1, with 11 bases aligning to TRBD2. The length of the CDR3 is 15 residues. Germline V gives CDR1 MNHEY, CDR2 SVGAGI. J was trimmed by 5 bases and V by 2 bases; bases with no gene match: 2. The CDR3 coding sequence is TGTGCCAGCAGTTACGGACTAGCGGGTGACAATGAGCAGTTCTTC. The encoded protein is CASSYGLAGDNEQFF.

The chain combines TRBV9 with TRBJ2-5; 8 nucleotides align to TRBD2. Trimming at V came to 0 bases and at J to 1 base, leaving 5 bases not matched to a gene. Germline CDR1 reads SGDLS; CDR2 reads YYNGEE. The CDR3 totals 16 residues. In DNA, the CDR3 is TGTGCCAGCAGCGTAGGGGTTAGCGGGGCCCAAGAGACCCAGTACTTC. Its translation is CASSVGVSGAQETQYF.

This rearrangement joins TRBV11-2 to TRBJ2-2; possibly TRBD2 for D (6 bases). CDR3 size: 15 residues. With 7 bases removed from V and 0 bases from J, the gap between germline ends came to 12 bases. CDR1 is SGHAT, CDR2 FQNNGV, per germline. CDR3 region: CASTRGLSNTGELFF. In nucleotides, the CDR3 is TGTGCCAGCACCCGAGGACTATCGAACACCGGGGAGCTGTTTTTT.

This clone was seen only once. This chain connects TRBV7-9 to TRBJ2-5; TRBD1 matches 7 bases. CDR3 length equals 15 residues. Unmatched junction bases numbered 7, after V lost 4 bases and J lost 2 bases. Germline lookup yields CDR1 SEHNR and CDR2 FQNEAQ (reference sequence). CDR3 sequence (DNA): TGTGCCAGCAGCTACTTAGGGACAGATCAAGAGACCCAGTACTTC. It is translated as CASSYLGTDQETQYF.

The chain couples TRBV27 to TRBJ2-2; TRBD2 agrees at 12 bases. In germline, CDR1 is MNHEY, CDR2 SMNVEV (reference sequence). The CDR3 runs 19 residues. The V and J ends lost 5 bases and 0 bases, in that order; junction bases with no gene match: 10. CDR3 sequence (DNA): TGTGCCAGCAGTCCACTACTAGCGGGGGGCCCTTCGAACACCGGGGAGCTGTTTTTT. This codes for CASSPLLAGGPSNTGELFF.

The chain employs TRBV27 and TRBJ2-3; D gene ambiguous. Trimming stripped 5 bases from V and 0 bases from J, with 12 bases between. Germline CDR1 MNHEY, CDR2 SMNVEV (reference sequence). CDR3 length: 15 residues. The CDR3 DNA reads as TGTGCCAGCAGTACCCCTAATGGGAGCACAGATACGCAGTATTTT. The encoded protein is CASSTPNGSTDTQYF.